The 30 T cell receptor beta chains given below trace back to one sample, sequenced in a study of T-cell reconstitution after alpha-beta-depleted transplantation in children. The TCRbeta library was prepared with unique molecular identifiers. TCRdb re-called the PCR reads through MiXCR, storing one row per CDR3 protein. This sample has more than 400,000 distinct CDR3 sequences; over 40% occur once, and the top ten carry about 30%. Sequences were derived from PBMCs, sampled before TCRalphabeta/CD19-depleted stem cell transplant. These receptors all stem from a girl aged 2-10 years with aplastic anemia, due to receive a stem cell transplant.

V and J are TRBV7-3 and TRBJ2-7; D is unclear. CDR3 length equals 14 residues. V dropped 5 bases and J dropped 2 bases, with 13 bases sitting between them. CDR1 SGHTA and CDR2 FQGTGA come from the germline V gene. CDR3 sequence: CASSQNGLPYEQYF. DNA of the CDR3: TGTGCCAGCAGCCAAAATGGCCTTCCCTACGAGCAGTACTTC.

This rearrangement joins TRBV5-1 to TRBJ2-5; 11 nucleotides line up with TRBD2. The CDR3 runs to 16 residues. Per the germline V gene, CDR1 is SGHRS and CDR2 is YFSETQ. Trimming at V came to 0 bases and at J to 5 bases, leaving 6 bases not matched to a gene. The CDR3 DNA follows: TGCGCCAGCAGCTTGGGTAGCGGGAGGGCCGTTGAGACCCAGTACTTC. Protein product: CASSLGSGRAVETQYF.

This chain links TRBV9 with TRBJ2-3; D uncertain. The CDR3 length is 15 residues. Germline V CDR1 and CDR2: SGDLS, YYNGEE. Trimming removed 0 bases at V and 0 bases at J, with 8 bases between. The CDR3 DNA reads TGTGCCAGCAGCGTAGCCTGGTATAGCACAGATACGCAGTATTTT. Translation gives CASSVAWYSTDTQYF.

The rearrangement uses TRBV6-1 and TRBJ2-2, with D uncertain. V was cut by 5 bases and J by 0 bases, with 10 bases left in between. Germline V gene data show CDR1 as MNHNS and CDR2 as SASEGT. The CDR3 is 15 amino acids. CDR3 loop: CASSLTAANTGELFF. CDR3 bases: TGTGCCAGCAGTCTCACGGCAGCGAACACCGGGGAGCTGTTTTTT.

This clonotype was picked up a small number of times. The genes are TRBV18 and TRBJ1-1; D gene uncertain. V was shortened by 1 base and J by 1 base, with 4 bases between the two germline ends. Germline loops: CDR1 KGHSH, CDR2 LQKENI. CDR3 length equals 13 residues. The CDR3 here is CASSPRQNTEAFF. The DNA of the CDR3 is TGTGCCAGCTCACCACGACAGAACACTGAAGCTTTCTTT.

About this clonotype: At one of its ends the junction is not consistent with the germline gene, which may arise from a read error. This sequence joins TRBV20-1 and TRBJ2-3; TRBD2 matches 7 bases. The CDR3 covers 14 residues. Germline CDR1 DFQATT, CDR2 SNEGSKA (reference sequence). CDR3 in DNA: TGCTGTGCTAGTGCTCGACTAGCCACAGATACGCAGTATTTT. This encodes CCASARLATDTQYF.

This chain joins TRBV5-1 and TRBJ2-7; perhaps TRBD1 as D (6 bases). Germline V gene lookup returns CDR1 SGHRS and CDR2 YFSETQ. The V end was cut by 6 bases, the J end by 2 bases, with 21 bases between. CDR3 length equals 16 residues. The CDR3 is CASTPKQGMGAYEQYF. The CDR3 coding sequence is TGCGCCAGCACACCGAAACAGGGAATGGGTGCCTACGAGCAGTACTTC.

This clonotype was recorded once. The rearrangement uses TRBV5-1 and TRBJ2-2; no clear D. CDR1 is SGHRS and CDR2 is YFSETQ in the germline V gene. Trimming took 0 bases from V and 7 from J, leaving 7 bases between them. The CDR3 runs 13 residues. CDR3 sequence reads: CASSLVVDGELFF. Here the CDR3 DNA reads TGCGCCAGCAGCTTGGTGGTAGACGGGGAGCTGTTTTTT.

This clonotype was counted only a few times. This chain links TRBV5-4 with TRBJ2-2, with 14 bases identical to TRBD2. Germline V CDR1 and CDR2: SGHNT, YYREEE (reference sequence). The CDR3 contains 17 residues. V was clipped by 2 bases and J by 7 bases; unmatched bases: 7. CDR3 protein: CASSLRTSGRRSGELFF. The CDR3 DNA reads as TGTGCCAGCAGCTTAAGGACTAGCGGGAGGCGGAGCGGGGAGCTGTTTTTT.

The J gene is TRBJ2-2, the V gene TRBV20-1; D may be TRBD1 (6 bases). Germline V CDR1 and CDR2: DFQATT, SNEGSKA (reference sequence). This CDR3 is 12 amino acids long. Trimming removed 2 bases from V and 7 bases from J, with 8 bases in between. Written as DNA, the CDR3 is TGCAGTGCTAGACCGACAGGCGGGGAGCTGTTTTTT. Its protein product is CSARPTGGELFF.

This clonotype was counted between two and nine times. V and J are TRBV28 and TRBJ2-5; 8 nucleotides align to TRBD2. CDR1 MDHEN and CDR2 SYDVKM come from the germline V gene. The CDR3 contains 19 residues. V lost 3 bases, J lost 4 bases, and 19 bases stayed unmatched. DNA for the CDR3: TGTGCCAGCAGTTTCGGAGGGGCTAGCGGGCTCGCGTTTGGAGAGACCCAGTACTTC. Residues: CASSFGGASGLAFGETQYF. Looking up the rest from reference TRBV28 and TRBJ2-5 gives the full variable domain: DVKVTQSSRYLVKRTGEKVFLECVQDMDHENMFWYRQDPGLGLRLIYFSYDVKMKEKGDIPEGYSVSREKKERFSLILESASTNQTSMYLCASSFGGASGLAFGETQYFGPGTRLLVL.

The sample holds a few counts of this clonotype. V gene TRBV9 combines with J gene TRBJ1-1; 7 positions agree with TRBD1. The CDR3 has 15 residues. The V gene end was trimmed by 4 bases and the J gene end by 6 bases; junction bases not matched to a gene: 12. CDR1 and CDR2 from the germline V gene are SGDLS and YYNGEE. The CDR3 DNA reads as TGTGCCAGCAGCAATAACAGACAGGGAAGGTCTGAAGCTTTCTTT. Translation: CASSNNRQGRSEAFF.

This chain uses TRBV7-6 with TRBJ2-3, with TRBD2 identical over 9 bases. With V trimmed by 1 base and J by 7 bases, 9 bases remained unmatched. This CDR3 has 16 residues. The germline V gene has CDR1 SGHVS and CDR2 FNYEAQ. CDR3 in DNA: TGTGCCAGCAGCTTAGGAGGGCTAGCGGGGTTAAATACGCAGTATTTT. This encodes CASSLGGLAGLNTQYF.

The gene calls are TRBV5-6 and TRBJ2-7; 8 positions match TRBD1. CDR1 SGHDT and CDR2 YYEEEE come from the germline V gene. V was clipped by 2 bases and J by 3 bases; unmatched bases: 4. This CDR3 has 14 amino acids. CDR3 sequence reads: CASSFSTGDYEQYF. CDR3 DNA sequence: TGTGCCAGCAGCTTTTCGACAGGGGACTACGAGCAGTACTTC.

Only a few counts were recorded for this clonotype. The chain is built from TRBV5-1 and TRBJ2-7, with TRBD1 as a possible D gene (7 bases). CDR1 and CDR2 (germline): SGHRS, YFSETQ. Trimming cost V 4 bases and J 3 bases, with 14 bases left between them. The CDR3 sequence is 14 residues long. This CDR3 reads CASSQQGGGYEQYF. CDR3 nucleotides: TGCGCCAGCAGCCAGCAGGGGGGTGGCTACGAGCAGTACTTC.

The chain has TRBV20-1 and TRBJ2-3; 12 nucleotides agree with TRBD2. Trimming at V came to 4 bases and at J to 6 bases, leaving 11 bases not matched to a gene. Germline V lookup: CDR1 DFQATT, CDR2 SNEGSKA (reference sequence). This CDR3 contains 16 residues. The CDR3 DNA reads TGCAGTGCTATAAGCCTAGCGGGGGGGCCGCCTGATACGCAGTATTTT. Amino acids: CSAISLAGGPPDTQYF.

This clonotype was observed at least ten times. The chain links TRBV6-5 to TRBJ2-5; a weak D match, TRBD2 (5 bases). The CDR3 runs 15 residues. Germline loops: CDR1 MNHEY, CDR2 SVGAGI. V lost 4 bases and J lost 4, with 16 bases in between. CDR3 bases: TGTGCCAGCAGTTTCCTCAGAGGACTCGGAGAGACCCAGTACTTC. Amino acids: CASSFLRGLGETQYF.

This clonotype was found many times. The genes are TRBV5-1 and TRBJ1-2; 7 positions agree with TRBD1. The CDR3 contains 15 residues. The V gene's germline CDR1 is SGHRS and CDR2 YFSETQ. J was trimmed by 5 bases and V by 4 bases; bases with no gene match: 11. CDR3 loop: CASSVGPGQMYGYTF. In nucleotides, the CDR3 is TGCGCCAGCAGCGTTGGACCGGGACAGATGTATGGCTACACCTTC.

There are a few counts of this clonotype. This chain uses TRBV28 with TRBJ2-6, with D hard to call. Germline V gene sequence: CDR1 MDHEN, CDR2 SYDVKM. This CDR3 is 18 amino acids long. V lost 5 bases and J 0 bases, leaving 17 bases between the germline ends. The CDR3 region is CASSTTPMARSGANVLTF. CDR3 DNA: TGTGCCAGCAGTACGACCCCGATGGCCCGCTCTGGGGCCAACGTCCTGACTTTC. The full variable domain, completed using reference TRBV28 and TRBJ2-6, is DVKVTQSSRYLVKRTGEKVFLECVQDMDHENMFWYRQDPGLGLRLIYFSYDVKMKEKGDIPEGYSVSREKKERFSLILESASTNQTSMYLCASSTTPMARSGANVLTFGAGSRLTVL.

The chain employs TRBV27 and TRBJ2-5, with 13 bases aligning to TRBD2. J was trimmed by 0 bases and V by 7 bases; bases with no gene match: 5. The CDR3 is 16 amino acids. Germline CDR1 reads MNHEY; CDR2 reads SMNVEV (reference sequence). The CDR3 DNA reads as TGTGCCAGCAAGTGGACTAGCGGGAGTTACCAAGAGACCCAGTACTTC. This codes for CASKWTSGSYQETQYF.

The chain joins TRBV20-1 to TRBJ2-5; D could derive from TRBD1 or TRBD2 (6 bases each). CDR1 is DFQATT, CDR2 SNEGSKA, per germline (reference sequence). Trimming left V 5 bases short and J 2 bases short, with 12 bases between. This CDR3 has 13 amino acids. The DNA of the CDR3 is TGCAGTGCTGCGGGACAAATACAAGAGACCCAGTACTTC. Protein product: CSAAGQIQETQYF.

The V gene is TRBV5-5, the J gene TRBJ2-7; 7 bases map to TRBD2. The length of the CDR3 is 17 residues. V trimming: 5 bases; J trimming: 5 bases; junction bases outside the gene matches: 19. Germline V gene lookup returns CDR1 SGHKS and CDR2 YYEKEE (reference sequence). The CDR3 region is CASSSATSPIRVHEQYF. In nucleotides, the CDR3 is TGTGCCAGCAGTTCGGCGACTAGCCCAATAAGGGTCCACGAGCAGTACTTC.

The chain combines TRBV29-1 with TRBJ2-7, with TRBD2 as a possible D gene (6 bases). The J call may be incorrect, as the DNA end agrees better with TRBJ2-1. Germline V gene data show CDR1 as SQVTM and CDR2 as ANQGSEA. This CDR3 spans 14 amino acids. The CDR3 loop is CSGVAGGTYNEQFF. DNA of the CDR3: TGCAGCGGTGTAGCAGGAGGGACCTACAATGAGCAGTTCTTC.

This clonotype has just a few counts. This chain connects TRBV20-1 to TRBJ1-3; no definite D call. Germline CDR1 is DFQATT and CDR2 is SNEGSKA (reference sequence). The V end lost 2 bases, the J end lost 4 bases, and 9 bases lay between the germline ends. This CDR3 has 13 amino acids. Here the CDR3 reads CSARTGEGNTIYF. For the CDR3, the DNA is TGCAGTGCTAGAACCGGGGAGGGAAACACCATATATTTT.

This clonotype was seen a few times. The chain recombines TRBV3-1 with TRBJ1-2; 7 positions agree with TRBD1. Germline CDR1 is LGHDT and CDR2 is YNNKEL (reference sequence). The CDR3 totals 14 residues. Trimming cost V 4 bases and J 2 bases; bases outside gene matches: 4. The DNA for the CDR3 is TGTGCCAGCAGCCCGTCGACAGGGAACTATGGCTACACCTTC. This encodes CASSPSTGNYGYTF.

As DNA, the CDR3 is TGCAGTGCTAACCCACTAGACGGTGAGCAGTTCTTC. This translates into CSANPLDGEQFF. J is TRBJ2-1 and V is TRBV20-1, with a tentative D call TRBD2 (5 bases). V was shortened by 4 bases and J by 9 bases, with 13 bases between the two germline ends. CDR3 size: 12 residues. The germline gives CDR1 DFQATT, CDR2 SNEGSKA (reference sequence).

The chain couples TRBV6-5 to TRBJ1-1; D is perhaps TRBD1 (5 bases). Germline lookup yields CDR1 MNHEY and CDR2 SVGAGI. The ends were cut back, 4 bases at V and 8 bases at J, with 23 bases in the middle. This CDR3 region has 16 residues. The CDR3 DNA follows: TGTGCCAGCAGTTCCCCGGGAAAAGGGGCCACCAGGGAAGCTTTCTTT. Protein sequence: CASSSPGKGATREAFF.

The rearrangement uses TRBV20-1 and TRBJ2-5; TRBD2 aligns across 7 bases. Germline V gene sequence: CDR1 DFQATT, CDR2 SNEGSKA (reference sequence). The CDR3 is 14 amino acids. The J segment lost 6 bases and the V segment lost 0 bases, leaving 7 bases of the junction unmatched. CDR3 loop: CSAREVGTTKTQYF. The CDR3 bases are TGCAGTGCTAGAGAGGTGGGGACTACGAAGACCCAGTACTTC.

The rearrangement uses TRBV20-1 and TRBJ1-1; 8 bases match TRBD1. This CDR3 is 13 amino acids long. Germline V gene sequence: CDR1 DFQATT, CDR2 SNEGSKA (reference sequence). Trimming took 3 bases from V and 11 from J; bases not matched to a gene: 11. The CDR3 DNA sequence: TGCAGTGCTAGGCATATCGACAGGGGAGACGCTTTCTTT. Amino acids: CSARHIDRGDAFF.

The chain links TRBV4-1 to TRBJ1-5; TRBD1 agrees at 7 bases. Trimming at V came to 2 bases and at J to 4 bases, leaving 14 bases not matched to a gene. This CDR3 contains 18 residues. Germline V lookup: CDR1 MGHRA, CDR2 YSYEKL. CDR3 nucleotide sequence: TGCGCCAGCAGCCAACACATGGACTCGGGACAGAAGAATCAGCCCCAGCATTTT. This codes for CASSQHMDSGQKNQPQHF.